This TCR beta chain is drawn from a study of OX40 agonist ivuxolimab in advanced cancers. This CDR3 contains 14 residues. Germline V gives CDR1 LNHDA, CDR2 SQIVND (reference sequence). The V and J ends lost 3 bases and 3 bases respectively, with 12 bases between them. Clones were sequenced by immunoSEQ multiplex PCR, and TCRdb holds only the in-frame ones, with some missing. The repertoire holds some 40,000 clones, with roughly nine tenths as singletons. Sequencing was performed on CD4+ or CD8+ T cells sorted from blood, taken in a trial of the OX40 agonist ivuxolimab. The chain carries TRBV19 and TRBJ2-7; D is possibly TRBD1 or TRBD2 (6 bases each). The sequence derives from an adult with an advanced solid tumor such as melanoma, head and neck, liver or kidney cancer. The CDR3 region has the DNA TGTGCCAGTAGTATGGACGAGGGGGGCTACGAGCAGTACTTC. As protein: CASSMDEGGYEQYF.